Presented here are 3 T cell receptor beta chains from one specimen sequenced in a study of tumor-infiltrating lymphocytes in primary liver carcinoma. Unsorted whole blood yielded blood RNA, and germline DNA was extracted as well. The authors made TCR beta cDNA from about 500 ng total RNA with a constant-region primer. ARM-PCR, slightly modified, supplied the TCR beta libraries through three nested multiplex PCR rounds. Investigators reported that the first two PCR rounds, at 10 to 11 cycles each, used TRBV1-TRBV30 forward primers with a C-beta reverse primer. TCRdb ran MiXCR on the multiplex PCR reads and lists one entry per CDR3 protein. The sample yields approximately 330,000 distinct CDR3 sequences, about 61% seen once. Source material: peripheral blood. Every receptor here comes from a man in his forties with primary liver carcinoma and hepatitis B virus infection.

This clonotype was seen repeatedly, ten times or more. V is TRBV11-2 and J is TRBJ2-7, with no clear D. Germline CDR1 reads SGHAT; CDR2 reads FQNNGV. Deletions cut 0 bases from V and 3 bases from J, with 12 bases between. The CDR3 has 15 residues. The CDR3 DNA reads TGTGCCAGCAGCTTAGAATTAACGGCCCGCTACGAGCAGTACTTC. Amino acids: CASSLELTARYEQYF.

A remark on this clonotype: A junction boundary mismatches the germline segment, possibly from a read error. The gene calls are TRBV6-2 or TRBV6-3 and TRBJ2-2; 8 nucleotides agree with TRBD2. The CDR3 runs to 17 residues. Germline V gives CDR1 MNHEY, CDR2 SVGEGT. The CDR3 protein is CASSYISSGPYTGQLFF. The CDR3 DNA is TGTGCCAGCAGTTACATTTCTAGCGGGCCCTACACCGGGCAGCTGTTTTTT.

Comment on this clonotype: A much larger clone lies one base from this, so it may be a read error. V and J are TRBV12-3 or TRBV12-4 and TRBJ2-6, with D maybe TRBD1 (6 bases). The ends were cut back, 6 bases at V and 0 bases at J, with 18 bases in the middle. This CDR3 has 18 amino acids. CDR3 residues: CASSLGRDISSGANVLTF. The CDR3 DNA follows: TGTGCCAGCAGCCTGGGAAGGGACATTAGCTCTGGGGCCAACGTCCTGACTTTC.